What follows are 26 T cell receptor beta chains derived from one specimen sequenced in a study of control samples from healthy donors and cancer patients. TCRdb keeps only in-frame clones here, not all; method: immunoSEQ multiplex PCR. The sample yields 88,000 or so clones, approximately 94% seen once. Specimen: blood. These TCRs come from a woman between 18 and 30 years old in good health.

The CDR3 reads CATSDPQGSQPQHF. CDR3 in DNA: TGTGCCACCAGTGATCCCCAGGGATCTCAGCCCCAGCATTTT. The chain carries TRBV24-1 and TRBJ1-5, with a weak D call TRBD1 (5 bases). This CDR3 contains 14 residues. V lost 3 bases, J lost 6 bases, and 11 bases lay in between. CDR1 is KGHDR, CDR2 SFDVKD, per germline.

The gene calls are TRBV10-1 and TRBJ2-7, with TRBD1 matching 7 bases. Germline CDR1 reads WNHNN; CDR2 reads SYGVQD (reference sequence). CDR3 size: 14 residues. With V trimmed by 8 bases and J by 0 bases, 7 bases remained unmatched. The CDR3 region has the DNA TGCGCCAGCGTGAGGACAGGCCCCTCCTACGAGCAGTACTTC. Its translation: CASVRTGPSYEQYF.

The chain uses TRBV5-8 and TRBJ1-6, with 7 bases aligning to TRBD1. The length of the CDR3 is 16 residues. The V and J ends lost 0 bases and 9 bases, in that order; junction bases with no gene match: 9. In germline, CDR1 is SGHTS, CDR2 YDEGEE. CDR3: CASSLAGRRGRSPLHF. The CDR3 coding sequence is TGTGCCAGCAGCTTGGCAGGGCGGAGGGGGCGTTCACCCCTCCACTTT.

Ten or more counts support this clone. V gene TRBV27 combines with J gene TRBJ2-1; 9 nucleotides line up with TRBD2. There are 15 residues in the CDR3. Per germline, CDR1 MNHEY and CDR2 SMNVEV (reference sequence). Losses at the gene ends were 8 bases for V and 7 bases for J; bases not matched to a gene: 12. The DNA of the CDR3 is TGTGCCAGCTCCCCCGGGCGGGGGGGATCGAATGAGCAGTTCTTC. The encoded protein is CASSPGRGGSNEQFF.

This chain uses TRBV3-1 (or the pseudogene TRBV3-2) with TRBJ2-2, with 8 bases matching TRBD2. The germline gives CDR1 LGHDT, CDR2 YNNKEL (reference sequence). This CDR3 comprises 15 residues. The V and J ends lost 1 base and 6 bases, in that order; junction bases with no gene match: 4. CDR3 amino acids: CASSQAGGRAGELFF. The DNA for the CDR3 is TGTGCCAGCAGCCAAGCGGGAGGGCGCGCCGGGGAGCTGTTTTTT.

The CDR3 region is CASSEAGGPWEQFF. In DNA form, the CDR3 reads TGTGCCAGTAGCGAAGCGGGAGGGCCCTGGGAGCAGTTCTTC. The V call is TRBV19, the J call TRBJ2-1; TRBD2 matches at 10 bases. The CDR3 loop spans 14 amino acids. V trimming: 6 bases; J trimming: 10 bases; junction bases outside the gene matches: 9. Looked up from germline, CDR1 is LNHDA and CDR2 is SQIVND (reference sequence).

This clone is deemed medium-sized (0.01 to 0.1%). The CDR3 region has the DNA TGTGCCAAACTGAACAGGGGATGCAATCAGCCCCAGCATTTT. It encodes CAKLNRGCNQPQHF. The chain is built from TRBV27 and TRBJ1-5; TRBD1 aligns across 7 bases. The ends lost 10 bases at V and 2 bases at J; junction bases unmatched: 8. Germline CDR1 and CDR2: MNHEY and SMNVEV (reference sequence). This CDR3 is 14 amino acids long.

The chain couples TRBV7-8 to TRBJ2-5; TRBD2 matches at 7 bases. Germline V CDR1 and CDR2: SGHVS, FQNEAQ. This CDR3 spans 15 amino acids. V lost 0 bases to trimming and J lost 0 bases; unmatched junction nucleotides: 1. The CDR3 protein is CASSLASGYQETQYF. CDR3 DNA sequence: TGTGCCAGCAGCTTAGCTAGCGGGTACCAAGAGACCCAGTACTTC.

CDR3 coding DNA: TGCAGTGCTAGACGGGGGGGAGAGTTCTTC. Protein sequence: CSARRGGEFF. The V and J genes are TRBV20-1 and TRBJ2-1; 8 bases map to TRBD2. The CDR3 has 10 amino acids. Germline V gene sequence: CDR1 DFQATT, CDR2 SNEGSKA (reference sequence). V lost 2 bases to trimming and J lost 14 bases; unmatched junction nucleotides: 2.

V and J are TRBV5-1 and TRBJ2-5, with TRBD2 identical over 8 bases. CDR1 is SGHRS and CDR2 is YFSETQ in the germline V gene. There are 14 residues in the CDR3. The ends lost 1 base at V and 2 bases at J; junction bases unmatched: 1. The CDR3 sequence is CASSLSGGQETQYF. The CDR3 DNA reads as TGCGCCAGCAGCTTGTCGGGGGGGCAAGAGACCCAGTACTTC.

The CDR3 loop is CASSSGGASGNTIYF. CDR3 DNA: TGTGCCAGCAGTTCGGGCGGAGCATCTGGAAACACCATATATTTT. This sequence joins TRBV28 and TRBJ1-3; D is ambiguous. CDR3 length: 15 amino acids. V lost 4 bases to trimming and J lost 1 base, with 11 bases between them. CDR1 and CDR2 from the germline V gene are MDHEN and SYDVKM.

V gene TRBV18 combines with J gene TRBJ1-1; D unresolved. The CDR3 runs to 14 residues. Trimming stripped 3 bases from V and 2 bases from J, with 10 bases between. From germline, CDR1 is KGHSH and CDR2 LQKENI. The CDR3 DNA reads as TGTGCCAGCTCACCGGGGAACAGAAACACTGAAGCTTTCTTT. It codes for CASSPGNRNTEAFF.

The chain carries TRBV7-6 and TRBJ2-7; no clear D. The CDR3 extends over 16 amino acids. Germline values: CDR1 SGHVS, CDR2 FNYEAQ. V was cut by 2 bases and J by 7 bases, with 21 bases left in between. The CDR3, as DNA: TGTGCCAGCAGCTTAAATGATCCCACCCGGCCCAGGGAGCAGTACTTC. It specifies CASSLNDPTRPREQYF.

This chain links TRBV6-2 or TRBV6-3 with TRBJ2-6; D is perhaps TRBD2 (5 bases). The germline CDR1 and CDR2 sequences are MNHEY and SVGEGT. The CDR3 is 15 residues long. The V end lost 5 bases, the J end lost 1 base, and 9 bases lay between the germline ends. The CDR3: CASSLGDSGANVLTF. The DNA for the CDR3 is TGTGCCAGCAGTCTCGGGGATTCTGGGGCCAACGTCCTGACTTTC.

The chain is built from TRBV11-3 and TRBJ2-5; D is perhaps TRBD1 or TRBD2 (6 bases each). The CDR3 runs 13 residues. Germline CDR1 SGHNT, CDR2 YENEEA. Trimming took off 5 bases at V and 5 bases at J, with 12 bases between the two ends. The chain's CDR3 is CASSNTGRETQYF. DNA of the CDR3: TGTGCCAGCAGCAATACAGGGAGGGAGACCCAGTACTTC.

The chain combines TRBV2 with TRBJ2-7; TRBD1 matches 8 bases. V was clipped by 4 bases and J by 0 bases; unmatched bases: 2. CDR3 length: 14 amino acids. CDR1 SNHLY and CDR2 FYNNEI come from the germline V gene. CDR3: CASSGQGASYEQYF. The CDR3, as DNA: TGTGCCAGCAGTGGCCAGGGGGCCTCCTACGAGCAGTACTTC.

The chain joins TRBV24-1 to TRBJ2-3; 10 bases are shared with TRBD2. Trimming at V came to 12 bases and at J to 1 base, leaving 6 bases not matched to a gene. The CDR3 consists of 14 residues. Germline V gene data show CDR1 as KGHDR and CDR2 as SFDVKD. The CDR3 DNA reads as TGTGCCGCCCAAGGACTAGCGGGCACAGATACGCAGTATTTT. As protein: CAAQGLAGTDTQYF.

A single count supports this clone. The chain uses TRBV4-2 and TRBJ1-4; D gene uncertain. From germline, CDR1 is LGHNA and CDR2 YNFKEQ. Deletions cut 5 bases from V and 3 bases from J, with 10 bases between. This CDR3 has 14 residues. The CDR3 DNA sequence: TGTGCCAGCAGCACCCGGATCGCTAATGAAAAACTGTTTTTT. Translation gives CASSTRIANEKLFF.

The CDR3, as DNA: TGTGCCAGCAACCGCTGGGATGACAATGAGCAGTTCTTC. Translating it yields CASNRWDDNEQFF. V and J are TRBV7-9 and TRBJ2-1; no firm D call. V lost 7 bases and J 5 bases, leaving 12 bases between the germline ends. CDR1 SEHNR and CDR2 FQNEAQ come from the germline V gene (reference sequence). This CDR3 has 13 amino acids.

The chain joins TRBV7-3 to TRBJ1-1; D gene unclear. This CDR3 has 13 residues. V was clipped by 1 base and J by 1 base, with 4 bases between them. CDR1 SGHTA and CDR2 FQGTGA come from the germline V gene. For the CDR3, the DNA is TGTGCCAGCAGCTTAAAGGCGAACACTGAAGCTTTCTTT. It translates to CASSLKANTEAFF.

The CDR3 reads CSVSDYGYTF. The DNA of the CDR3 is TGCAGCGTGTCAGACTATGGCTACACCTTC. The rearrangement uses TRBV29-1 and TRBJ1-2; D not certain. CDR1 is SQVTM, CDR2 ANQGSEA, per germline. The CDR3 loop spans 10 amino acids. Trimming took off 6 bases at V and 3 bases at J, with 5 bases between the two ends.

A word on this clone: Sequence at one end of the junction differs from germline and may be a read error. This chain joins TRBV7-2 and TRBJ1-6; unclear D gene. The length of the CDR3 is 14 residues. Germline-derived CDR1 and CDR2 are SGHTA and FQGNSA. CDR3 sequence: CANSSRGSFSPLHF. In DNA, the CDR3 is TGTGCCAACAGCTCCCGAGGTAGCTTTTCACCCCTCCACTTT.

The chain joins TRBV7-2 to TRBJ2-7; 10 bases are shared with TRBD2. V shed 0 bases and J 6 bases; nucleotides not matched to a gene: 5. CDR1 and CDR2 from the germline V gene are SGHTA and FQGNSA. This CDR3 has 15 amino acids. The CDR3 DNA sequence: TGTGCCAGCAGCTTAGCGTCCAGCGGGGGGGGCGAGCAGTACTTC. Amino acid sequence: CASSLASSGGGEQYF.

As DNA, the CDR3 is TGTGCCAGCAGTGGGGACTCCTACGAGCAGTACTTC. Translation: CASSGDSYEQYF. J is TRBJ2-7 and V is TRBV2, with no clear D. There are 12 residues in the CDR3. V was trimmed by 4 bases and J by 0 bases, leaving 4 bases between them. Per germline, CDR1 SNHLY and CDR2 FYNNEI.

CDR3 in amino acids: CATSDPGQGVAFF. Written as DNA, the CDR3 is TGTGCCACCAGTGACCCGGGACAGGGTGTCGCTTTCTTT. The chain combines TRBV24-1 with TRBJ1-1; 9 bases agree with TRBD1. CDR1 is KGHDR and CDR2 is SFDVKD in the germline V gene. J lost 11 bases, V lost 4 bases, and 7 bases had no gene match. The CDR3 runs to 13 residues.

V gene TRBV28 combines with J gene TRBJ2-3; 7 nucleotides match TRBD2. The ends lost 6 bases at V and 8 bases at J; junction bases unmatched: 23. This CDR3 contains 18 residues. Germline V gene data show CDR1 as MDHEN and CDR2 as SYDVKM. The CDR3 spells CASSRYLAGAHSGPTQYF. The CDR3 DNA sequence: TGTGCCAGCAGCAGGTATCTTGCGGGAGCTCACTCCGGGCCTACGCAGTATTTT.